The table lists the clone carrying this T cell receptor beta chain with a few counts. Its antigen remains unidentified. The entry originates in a study of Graves' ophthalmopathy and Graves' hyperthyroidism. Study-level results: Most thyroid clonotypes with frequency above 0.001 were detected in blood too. Discrimination between ophthalmopathy and stable hyperthyroidism by a 13-signature model showed nearly 90% sensitivity and about 80% specificity.

RNA transcripts yielded amplified TCR beta CDR3 regions. An opening RT-PCR round employed HTBI primers and preceded a second-round multiplex PCR. TCRdb re-analysed the multiplex PCR reads in MiXCR, keeping a single row per CDR3 protein. The sample contains 650,000 to 900,000 distinct CDR3 sequences, roughly 41% of which appear only once. Clinicians diagnosed using symptoms, serum thyroxine, TRAb, thyroid ultrasound and orbital computed tomography. The starting material, approximately 9.7 ml of fresh peripheral blood, provided the PBMCs. The material sequenced was peripheral blood. The origin of this receptor is an adult man with Graves' ophthalmopathy.

The CDR3 DNA reads TGTGCCAGCAGCCTGGCTAGGGGCGAAAATCAGCCCCAGCATTTT. The encoded protein is CASSLARGENQPQHF. The chain employs TRBV12-3 or TRBV12-4 and TRBJ1-5; tentative D call: TRBD1 (5 bases). The CDR3 has 15 residues. Trimming took off 6 bases at V and 4 bases at J, with 16 bases between the two ends.